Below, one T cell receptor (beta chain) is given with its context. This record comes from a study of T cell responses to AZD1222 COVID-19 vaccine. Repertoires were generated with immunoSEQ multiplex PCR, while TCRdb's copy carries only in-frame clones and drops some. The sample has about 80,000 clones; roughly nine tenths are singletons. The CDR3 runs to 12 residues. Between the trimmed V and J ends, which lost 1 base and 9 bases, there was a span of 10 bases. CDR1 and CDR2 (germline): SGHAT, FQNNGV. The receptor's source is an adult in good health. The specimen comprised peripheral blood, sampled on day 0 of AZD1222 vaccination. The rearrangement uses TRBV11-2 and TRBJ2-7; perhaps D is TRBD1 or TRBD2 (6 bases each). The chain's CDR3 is CASSLVGGGQYF. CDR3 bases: TGTGCCAGCAGCTTAGTCGGGGGCGGGCAGTACTTC.